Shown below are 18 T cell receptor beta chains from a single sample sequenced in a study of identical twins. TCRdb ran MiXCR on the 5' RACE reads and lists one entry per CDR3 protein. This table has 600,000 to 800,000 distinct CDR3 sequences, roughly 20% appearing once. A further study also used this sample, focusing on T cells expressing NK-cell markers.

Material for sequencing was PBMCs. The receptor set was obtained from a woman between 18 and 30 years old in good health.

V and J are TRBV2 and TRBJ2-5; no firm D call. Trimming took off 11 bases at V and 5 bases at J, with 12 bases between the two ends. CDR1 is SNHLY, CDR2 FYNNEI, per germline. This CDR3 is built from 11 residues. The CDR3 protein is CAGMRVETQYF. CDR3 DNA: TGTGCCGGCATGAGAGTCGAGACCCAGTACTTC.

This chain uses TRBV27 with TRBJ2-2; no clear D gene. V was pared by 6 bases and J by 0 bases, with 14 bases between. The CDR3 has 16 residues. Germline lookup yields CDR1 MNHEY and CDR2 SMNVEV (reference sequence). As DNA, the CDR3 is TGTGCCAGCAGACCCGATGCGACAACGAACACCGGGGAGCTGTTTTTT. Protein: CASRPDATTNTGELFF.

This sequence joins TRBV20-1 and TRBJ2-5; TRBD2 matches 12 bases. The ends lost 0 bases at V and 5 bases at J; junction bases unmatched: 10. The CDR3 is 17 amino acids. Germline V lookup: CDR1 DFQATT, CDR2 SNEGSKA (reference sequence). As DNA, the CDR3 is TGCAGTGCTAGAGATCCGAGACTAGCGGGAGTAGGTGAGACCCAGTACTTC. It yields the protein CSARDPRLAGVGETQYF.

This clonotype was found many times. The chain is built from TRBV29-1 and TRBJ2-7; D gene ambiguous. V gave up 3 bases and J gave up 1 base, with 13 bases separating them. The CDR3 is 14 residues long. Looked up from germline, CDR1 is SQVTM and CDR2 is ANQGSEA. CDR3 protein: CSVDDDDGSYEQYF. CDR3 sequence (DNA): TGCAGCGTTGATGATGATGACGGATCCTACGAGCAGTACTTC.

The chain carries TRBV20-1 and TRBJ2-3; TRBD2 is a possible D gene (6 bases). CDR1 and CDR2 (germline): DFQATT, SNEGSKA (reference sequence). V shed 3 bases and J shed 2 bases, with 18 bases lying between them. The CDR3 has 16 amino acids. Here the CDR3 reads CSASPSGRTYTDTQYF. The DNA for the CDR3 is TGCAGTGCTAGTCCGTCGGGGAGGACCTACACAGATACGCAGTATTTT.

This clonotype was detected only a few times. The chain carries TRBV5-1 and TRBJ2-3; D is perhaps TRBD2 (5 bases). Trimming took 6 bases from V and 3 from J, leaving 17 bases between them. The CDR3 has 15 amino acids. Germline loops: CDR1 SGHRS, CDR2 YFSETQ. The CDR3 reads CASTLTPRGTDTQYF. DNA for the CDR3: TGCGCCAGCACCCTAACCCCACGGGGAACAGATACGCAGTATTTT.

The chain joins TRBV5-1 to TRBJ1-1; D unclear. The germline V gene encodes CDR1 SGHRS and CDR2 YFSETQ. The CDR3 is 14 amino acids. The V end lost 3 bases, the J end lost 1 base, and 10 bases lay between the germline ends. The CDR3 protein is CASSSPEQNTEAFF. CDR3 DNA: TGCGCCAGCAGCTCACCAGAACAGAACACTGAAGCTTTCTTT.

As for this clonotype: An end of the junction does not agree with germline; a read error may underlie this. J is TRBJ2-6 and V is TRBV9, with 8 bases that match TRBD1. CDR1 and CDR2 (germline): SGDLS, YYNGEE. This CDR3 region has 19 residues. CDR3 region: CASSADRGFAVSGANVLTF. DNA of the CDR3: TGTGCCAGCAGCGCAGACAGGGGATTCGCCGTCTCTGGCGCCAACGTCCTGACTTTC.

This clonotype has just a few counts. The CDR3 sequence is CSAREFMSGRAYEQYF. Written as DNA, the CDR3 is TGCAGTGCTAGAGAGTTCATGTCGGGACGGGCCTACGAGCAGTACTTC. The V call is TRBV20-1, the J call TRBJ2-7; D may be TRBD1 or TRBD2 (5 bases each). Trimming took off 0 bases at V and 2 bases at J, with 17 bases between the two ends. The CDR3 extends over 16 amino acids. CDR1 is DFQATT, CDR2 SNEGSKA, per germline (reference sequence).

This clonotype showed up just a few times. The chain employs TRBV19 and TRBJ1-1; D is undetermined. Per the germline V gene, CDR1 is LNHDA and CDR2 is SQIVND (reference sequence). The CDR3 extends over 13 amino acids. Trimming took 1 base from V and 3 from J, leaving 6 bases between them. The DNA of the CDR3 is TGTGCCAGTAGTATAGCAAAACACACTGAAGCTTTCTTT. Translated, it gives CASSIAKHTEAFF.

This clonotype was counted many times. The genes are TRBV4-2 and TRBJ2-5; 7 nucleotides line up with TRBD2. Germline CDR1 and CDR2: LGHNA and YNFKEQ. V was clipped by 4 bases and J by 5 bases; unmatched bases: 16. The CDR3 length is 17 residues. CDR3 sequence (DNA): TGTGCCAGCAGCCCGCCTCATCATACTAGCGAGGGGGAGACCCAGTACTTC. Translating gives CASSPPHHTSEGETQYF.

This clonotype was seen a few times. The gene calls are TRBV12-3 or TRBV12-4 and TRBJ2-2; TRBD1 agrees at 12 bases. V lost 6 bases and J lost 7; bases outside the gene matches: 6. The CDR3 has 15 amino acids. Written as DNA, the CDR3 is TGTGCCAGCAGCCCCGGGACAGGGGGCGGCGGGGAGCTGTTTTTT. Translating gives CASSPGTGGGGELFF.

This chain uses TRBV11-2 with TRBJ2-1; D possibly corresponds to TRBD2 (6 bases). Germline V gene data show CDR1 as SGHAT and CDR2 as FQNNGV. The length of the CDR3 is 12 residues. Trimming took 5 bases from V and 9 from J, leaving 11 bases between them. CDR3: CASSELAGEQFF. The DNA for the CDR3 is TGTGCCAGCAGCGAACTAGCTGGTGAGCAGTTCTTC.

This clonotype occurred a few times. As DNA, the CDR3 is TGTGCCAGCAGTGCTTCTCCTCGACCGCAGGGAAATGGCTACACCTTC. Translated, it gives CASSASPRPQGNGYTF. The J gene is TRBJ1-2, the V gene TRBV6-4; TRBD1 might be the D (5 bases). V was trimmed by 4 bases and J by 6 bases, leaving 21 bases between them. The V gene's germline CDR1 is MRHNA and CDR2 SNTAGT. This CDR3 contains 16 residues.

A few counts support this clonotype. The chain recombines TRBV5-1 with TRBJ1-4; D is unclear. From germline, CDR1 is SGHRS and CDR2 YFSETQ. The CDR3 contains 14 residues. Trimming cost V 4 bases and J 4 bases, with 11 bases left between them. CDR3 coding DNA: TGCGCCAGCAGCCCCGACGGAAGTAATGAAAAACTGTTTTTT. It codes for CASSPDGSNEKLFF.

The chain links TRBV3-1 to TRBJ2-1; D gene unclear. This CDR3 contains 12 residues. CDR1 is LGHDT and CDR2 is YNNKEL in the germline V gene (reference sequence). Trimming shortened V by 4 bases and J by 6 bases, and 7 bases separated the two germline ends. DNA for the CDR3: TGTGCCAGCAGCCGAAACATCAATGAGCAGTTCTTC. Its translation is CASSRNINEQFF.

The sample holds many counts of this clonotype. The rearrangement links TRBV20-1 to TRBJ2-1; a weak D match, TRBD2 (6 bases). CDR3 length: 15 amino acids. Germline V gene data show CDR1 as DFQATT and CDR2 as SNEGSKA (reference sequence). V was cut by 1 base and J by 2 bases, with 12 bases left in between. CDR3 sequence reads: CSARAVADTYNEQFF. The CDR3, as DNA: TGCAGTGCTAGAGCAGTAGCGGACACCTACAATGAGCAGTTCTTC.

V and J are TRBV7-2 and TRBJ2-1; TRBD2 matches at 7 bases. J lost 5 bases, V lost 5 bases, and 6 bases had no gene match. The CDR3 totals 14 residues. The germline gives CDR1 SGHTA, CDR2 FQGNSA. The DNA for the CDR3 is TGTGCCAGCAGCCTGGGAGGGCCACACAATGAGCAGTTCTTC. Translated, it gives CASSLGGPHNEQFF. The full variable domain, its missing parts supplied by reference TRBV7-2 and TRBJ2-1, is GAGVSQSPSNKVTEKGKDVELRCDPISGHTALYWYRQSLGQGLEFLIYFQGNSAPDKSGLPSDRFSAERTGGSVSTLTIQRTQQEDSAVYLCASSLGGPHNEQFFGPGTRLTVL.